The T cell receptor (beta chain) under discussion was sequenced for a study of blood T cells in healthy people across ages. From germline, CDR1 is MNHEY and CDR2 SVGEGT. V lost 7 bases and J 4 bases, leaving 16 bases between the germline ends. There are 14 residues in the CDR3. Sample-barcoded 5' priming and a J-beta primer mix drove a second PCR of about 7 to 11 cycles. TCRdb recomputed calls from the 5' RACE reads with MiXCR, one row per CDR3 protein. The repertoire has 700,000 or so distinct CDR3 sequences, 20% to 25% of them found once; the top ten carry roughly 22%. The clonotype comes from a man in his 70s in good health. The specimen was blood. This chain uses TRBV6-2 or TRBV6-3 with TRBJ1-2; a weak D match, TRBD1 (6 bases). CDR3 DNA sequence: TGTGCCAGCAATCCGGACAGAACACTCTATGGCTACACCTTC. It is translated as CASNPDRTLYGYTF.